These T cell receptor beta chains were read from a single sample in a study of tumor and adjacent non-tumor tissue in lung cancer. Via MiXCR, TCRdb re-called the multiplex PCR reads, giving one row per CDR3 protein. The sample includes more than 70,000 distinct CDR3 sequences, more than 60% of them seen just once. Sequencing used lung tumor tissue. These receptor sequences come from a man aged 65 to 79 with non-small cell lung cancer. Each CDR3 is given with its conserved first and last residue. D genes are given only for firm matches. Clone size is shown for a subset of rows, as once, few, many or a class of expanded clone.

j_gene: TRBJ2-1
v_gene: TRBV20-1
d_gene: -
len: 14
abundance: many
CDR3aa: CSAPPRATWNEQFF
CDR3nt: TGCAGTGCTCCCCCTAGAGCGACGTGGAATGAGCAGTTCTTC

j_gene: TRBJ2-5
v_gene: TRBV20-1
d_gene: TRBD1
len: 14
abundance: -
CDR3aa: CSAPLGQVQETQYF
CDR3nt: TGCAGTGCCCCCCTAGGACAGGTCCAAGAGACCCAGTACTTC

j_gene: TRBJ2-5
v_gene: TRBV11-2
d_gene: -
len: 15
abundance: -
CDR3aa: CANSLRPGSRETQYF
CDR3nt: TGTGCCAACAGCTTAAGACCCGGGAGTCGAGAGACCCAGTACTTC

j_gene: TRBJ2-5
v_gene: TRBV11-1
d_gene: TRBD1
len: 15
abundance: -
CDR3aa: CAGGLLDRVFETQYF
CDR3nt: TGTGCCGGCGGCCTCCTGGACAGGGTTTTTGAGACCCAGTACTTC

j_gene: TRBJ1-5
v_gene: TRBV6-6
d_gene: -
len: 16
abundance: many
CDR3aa: CASSYSGGLSNQPQHF
CDR3nt: TGTGCCAGCAGTTACTCGGGGGGACTGAGCAATCAGCCCCAGCATTTT

j_gene: TRBJ2-7
v_gene: TRBV7-9
d_gene: TRBD2
len: 15
abundance: -
CDR3aa: CASSQGLAGGYEQYF
CDR3nt: TGTGCCAGCAGCCAGGGACTAGCGGGGGGGTACGAGCAGTACTTC

j_gene: TRBJ2-1
v_gene: TRBV6-5
d_gene: TRBD2
len: 15
abundance: many
CDR3aa: CASKLLAGGGNEQFF
CDR3nt: TGTGCCAGCAAATTGCTAGCGGGAGGGGGAAATGAGCAGTTCTTC

j_gene: TRBJ2-3
v_gene: TRBV5-6
d_gene: TRBD1
len: 15
abundance: many
CDR3aa: CASSDETGSTDTQYF
CDR3nt: TGTGCCAGCAGCGACGAGACAGGGAGCACAGATACGCAGTATTTT

j_gene: TRBJ2-5
v_gene: TRBV30
d_gene: -
len: 11
abundance: many
CDR3aa: CAWSVRETQYF
CDR3nt: TGTGCCTGGAGTGTACGAGAGACCCAGTACTTC

j_gene: TRBJ2-1
v_gene: TRBV11-1
d_gene: TRBD2
len: 16
abundance: -
CDR3aa: CASSPRAGGPILEQFF
CDR3nt: TGTGCCAGCAGCCCAAGGGCGGGAGGGCCTATACTGGAGCAGTTCTTT

j_gene: TRBJ2-7
v_gene: TRBV6-1
d_gene: -
len: 15
abundance: -
CDR3aa: CANTPLLFDLTEQYF
CDR3nt: TGTGCCAACACCCCCCTTTTGTTCGACTTAACTGAACAGTACTTC

j_gene: TRBJ2-2
v_gene: TRBV6-5
d_gene: -
len: 14
abundance: -
CDR3aa: CASSGQGAAVELFF
CDR3nt: TGTGCCAGCAGTGGGCAAGGGGCCGCCGTGGAGCTGTTCTTT

j_gene: TRBJ2-1
v_gene: TRBV6-2/TRBV6-3
d_gene: -
len: 14
abundance: many
CDR3aa: CASRDSGVLNEQFF
CDR3nt: TGTGCCAGCAGAGATTCAGGGGTCCTCAATGAGCAGTTCTTC

j_gene: TRBJ1-6
v_gene: TRBV5-1
d_gene: -
len: 15
abundance: -
CDR3aa: CASNNTTGRSSPLHF
CDR3nt: TGTGCCAGCAACAACACCACGGGGAGAAGTTCACCCCTCCACTTT

j_gene: TRBJ2-5
v_gene: TRBV5-1
d_gene: TRBD2
len: 17
abundance: many
CDR3aa: CASSRVGLRKYQETQYF
CDR3nt: TGCGCCAGCAGCAGGGTGGGACTACGGAAGTACCAAGAGACCCAGTACTTC

j_gene: TRBJ2-7
v_gene: TRBV10-1
d_gene: TRBD1
len: 17
abundance: many
CDR3aa: CASSESGGTGMGYEQYF
CDR3nt: TGCGCCAGCAGTGAGTCGGGGGGGACAGGGATGGGCTACGAGCAGTACTTC

j_gene: TRBJ1-1
v_gene: TRBV12-3/TRBV12-4
d_gene: -
len: 14
abundance: -
CDR3aa: CTSTQGQGNTEAFF
CDR3nt: TGTACCAGCACTCAGGGGCAGGGGAACACTGAAGCTTTCTTT

j_gene: TRBJ1-5
v_gene: TRBV2
d_gene: -
len: 14
abundance: few
CDR3aa: CASSLDAGVQPQHF
CDR3nt: TGTGCCAGCAGCCTCGACGCGGGGGTACAGCCCCAGCATTTT

j_gene: TRBJ1-5
v_gene: TRBV4-2
d_gene: -
len: 15
abundance: many
CDR3aa: CASSQDGDSNQPQHF
CDR3nt: TGTGCCAGCAGCCAGGATGGGGATAGCAATCAGCCCCAGCATTTT

j_gene: TRBJ2-7
v_gene: TRBV5-1
d_gene: -
len: 13
abundance: few
CDR3aa: CASSLEGTPAQYF
CDR3nt: TGCGCCAGCAGCTTGGAAGGGACCCCAGCGCAGTACTTC

j_gene: TRBJ2-1
v_gene: TRBV12-3/TRBV12-4
d_gene: -
len: 12
abundance: -
CDR3aa: CAISYGYNGQFF
CDR3nt: TGTGCCATCTCGTACGGCTACAATGGGCAGTTCTTC

j_gene: TRBJ2-7
v_gene: TRBV13
d_gene: -
len: 12
abundance: many
CDR3aa: CASSLEATQQYF
CDR3nt: TGTGCCAGCAGCTTAGAGGCTACCCAGCAGTACTTC

j_gene: TRBJ1-5
v_gene: TRBV10-2
d_gene: TRBD1
len: 18
abundance: many
CDR3aa: CANFRQGGIEDSNQPQHF
CDR3nt: TGCGCCAACTTCAGACAGGGGGGGATTGAGGATAGCAATCAGCCCCAGCATTTT

j_gene: TRBJ2-7
v_gene: TRBV4-2
d_gene: -
len: 12
abundance: -
CDR3aa: CVSGPTGSEQYF
CDR3nt: TGTGTCAGCGGCCCGACGGGGTCCGAGCAGTACTTC

j_gene: TRBJ2-3
v_gene: TRBV11-1
d_gene: -
len: 13
abundance: medium-sized
CDR3aa: CASSLAVTDTQYF
CDR3nt: TGTGCCAGCAGCTTAGCGGTGACTGATACGCAGTATTTT

j_gene: TRBJ1-4
v_gene: TRBV12-3/TRBV12-4
d_gene: TRBD1
len: 14
abundance: once
CDR3aa: CANSFRGRHEKLFF
CDR3nt: TGTGCCAACAGTTTCAGGGGGCGGCATGAAAAACTGTTTTTT

j_gene: TRBJ1-6
v_gene: TRBV5-4
d_gene: -
len: 14
abundance: many
CDR3aa: CASSLEGQGSPLHF
CDR3nt: TGTGCCAGCAGCTTGGAGGGGCAAGGTTCACCCCTCCACTTT

j_gene: TRBJ2-2
v_gene: TRBV11-3
d_gene: TRBD1
len: 15
abundance: few
CDR3aa: CASSRQGADTGELFF
CDR3nt: TGTGCCAGCAGCCGACAGGGGGCGGACACCGGGGAGTTGTTTTTT

j_gene: TRBJ2-7
v_gene: TRBV11-2
d_gene: -
len: 15
abundance: medium-sized
CDR3aa: CASSLYFQGGREQYF
CDR3nt: TGTGCCAGCAGCTTATACTTCCAGGGTGGACGCGAGCAGTACTTC

j_gene: TRBJ1-2
v_gene: TRBV28
d_gene: -
len: 13
abundance: few
CDR3aa: CASNGRNNYGYTF
CDR3nt: TGTGCCAGCAACGGACGGAACAACTATGGCTACACCTTC

j_gene: TRBJ2-3
v_gene: TRBV6-5
d_gene: -
len: 15
abundance: -
CDR3aa: CVRSYGGASTDTEYF
CDR3nt: TGTGTCAGAAGTTATGGGGGGGCTAGCACAGATACGGAGTATTTT

j_gene: TRBJ1-1
v_gene: TRBV6-1
d_gene: -
len: 13
abundance: -
CDR3aa: CASRRAGDTEAFF
CDR3nt: TGTGCCAGCAGAAGGGCGGGGGACACTGAAGCTTTCTTT

j_gene: TRBJ2-2
v_gene: TRBV6-1
d_gene: -
len: 14
abundance: -
CDR3aa: CASCTTENTGELFF
CDR3nt: TGTGCCAGTTGCACCACTGAGAACACTGGGGAGCTGTTTTTT

j_gene: TRBJ2-7
v_gene: TRBV11-2
d_gene: TRBD1
len: 16
abundance: -
CDR3aa: CASNPGPGQAAYEQHF
CDR3nt: TGTGCCAGCAACCCGGGACCGGGACAGGCTGCATACGAGCAGCACTTC

j_gene: TRBJ1-1
v_gene: TRBV28
d_gene: -
len: 15
abundance: -
CDR3aa: CASSLWGVGNTEAFF
CDR3nt: TGTGCCAGCAGTTTATGGGGGGTAGGGAACACTGAAGCTTTCTTT

j_gene: TRBJ1-1
v_gene: TRBV28
d_gene: -
len: 16
abundance: -
CDR3aa: CTNSFRELVPNTEAFF
CDR3nt: TGTACCAACAGTTTTAGGGAACTCGTCCCGAACACTGAAGCTTTCTTT

j_gene: TRBJ2-7
v_gene: TRBV5-1
d_gene: -
len: 15
abundance: -
CDR3aa: CASRNPLGGTYEQYF
CDR3nt: TGCGCCAGCAGGAACCCGCTTGGGGGGACCTACGAGCAGTACTTC

j_gene: TRBJ2-7
v_gene: TRBV20-1
d_gene: TRBD1
len: 14
abundance: -
CDR3aa: CSARDEDRGYEQYF
CDR3nt: TGCAGTGCTAGAGATGAGGACAGGGGGTACGAGCAGTACTTC

j_gene: TRBJ2-4
v_gene: TRBV10-3
d_gene: -
len: 15
abundance: -
CDR3aa: CAISESTPSQGINYF
CDR3nt: TGTGCCATCAGTGAGTCAACTCCCAGCCAGGGCATTAACTACTTC

j_gene: TRBJ2-1
v_gene: TRBV2
d_gene: TRBD1
len: 14
abundance: -
CDR3aa: CASRPGQGANEQFF
CDR3nt: TGTGCCAGCAGACCGGGACAGGGGGCCAATGAGCAGTTCTTC

j_gene: TRBJ2-2
v_gene: TRBV11-2
d_gene: -
len: 15
abundance: once
CDR3aa: CACSLGGGRTWELFF
CDR3nt: TGTGCCTGCAGCTTAGGTGGGGGCAGGACCTGGGAACTGTTTTTT

j_gene: TRBJ2-5
v_gene: TRBV11-2
d_gene: -
len: 15
abundance: -
CDR3aa: CASSRTRTSQETQYF
CDR3nt: TGTGCCAGCAGCCGGACCAGGACAAGCCAAGAGACTCAGTACTTC

j_gene: TRBJ2-1
v_gene: TRBV12-3/TRBV12-4
d_gene: TRBD2
len: 11
abundance: many
CDR3aa: CASSEGTSGFF
CDR3nt: TGTGCCAGCAGTGAAGGGACTAGCGGATTCTTC

j_gene: TRBJ2-1
v_gene: TRBV29-1
d_gene: -
len: 10
abundance: -
CDR3aa: CSGTRDEQFF
CDR3nt: TGCAGCGGTACGCGTGATGAGCAGTTCTTC

j_gene: TRBJ2-1
v_gene: TRBV24-1
d_gene: TRBD1
len: 13
abundance: -
CDR3aa: CATGDRGINEKFF
CDR3nt: TGTGCCACCGGGGACAGAGGAATCAATGAGAAGTTCTTC

j_gene: TRBJ1-5
v_gene: TRBV12-3/TRBV12-4
d_gene: TRBD1
len: 16
abundance: -
CDR3aa: CASSLTGRSGNQPQHF
CDR3nt: TGCGCCAGCAGTTTGACAGGGAGGAGTGGCAATCAACCCCAGCATTTT

j_gene: TRBJ1-4
v_gene: TRBV6-5
d_gene: -
len: 17
abundance: many
CDR3aa: CASSLYPTDALNEKLFF
CDR3nt: TGTGCCAGCAGTTTATATCCCACAGATGCGCTTAATGAAAAACTGTTTTTT

j_gene: TRBJ2-3
v_gene: TRBV5-1
d_gene: -
len: 13
abundance: -
CDR3aa: CASSVGLTYTLYF
CDR3nt: TGCGCCAGCAGCGTCGGACTCACATATACGCTGTATTTT

j_gene: TRBJ2-2
v_gene: TRBV25-1
d_gene: -
len: 15
abundance: many
CDR3aa: CASSHPQANTGELFF
CDR3nt: TGTGCCAGCAGTCACCCGCAAGCGAACACCGGGGAGCTGTTTTTT

j_gene: TRBJ1-3
v_gene: TRBV4-1
d_gene: -
len: 14
abundance: -
CDR3aa: CASSQEYGRNATYF
CDR3nt: TGCGCCAGCAGCCAAGAGTACGGACGAAACGCCACATATTTT

j_gene: TRBJ2-3
v_gene: TRBV29-1
d_gene: -
len: 15
abundance: many
CDR3aa: CSFKATGGPTDTQYF
CDR3nt: TGCAGTTTCAAAGCGACCGGGGGACCCACAGATACGCAGTATTTT

j_gene: TRBJ2-7
v_gene: TRBV4-2
d_gene: -
len: 13
abundance: medium-sized
CDR3aa: CASSPGVLREQYF
CDR3nt: TGTGCCAGCAGCCCGGGAGTTCTTCGCGAGCAGTACTTC

j_gene: TRBJ1-2
v_gene: TRBV29-1
d_gene: -
len: 11
abundance: many
CDR3aa: CSATVSYGYTF
CDR3nt: TGCAGCGCGACAGTGAGCTATGGCTACACCTTC

j_gene: TRBJ1-2
v_gene: TRBV11-2
d_gene: -
len: 13
abundance: -
CDR3aa: CASSLTNLGILTF
CDR3nt: TGTGCCAGCAGCTTGACAAACCTGGGCATTCTAACCTTC

j_gene: TRBJ2-1
v_gene: TRBV4-2
d_gene: -
len: 13
abundance: -
CDR3aa: CASNSTGGDEQLF
CDR3nt: TGTGCCAGCAACTCGACAGGCGGCGATGAGCAGCTCTTC